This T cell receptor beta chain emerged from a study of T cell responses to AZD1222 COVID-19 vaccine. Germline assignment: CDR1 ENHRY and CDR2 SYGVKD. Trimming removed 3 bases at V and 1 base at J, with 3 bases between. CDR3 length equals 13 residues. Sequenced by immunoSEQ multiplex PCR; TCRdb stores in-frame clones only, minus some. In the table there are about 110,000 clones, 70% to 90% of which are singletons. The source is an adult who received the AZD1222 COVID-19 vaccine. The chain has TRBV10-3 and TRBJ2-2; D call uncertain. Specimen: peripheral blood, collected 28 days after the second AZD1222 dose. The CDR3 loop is CAISERNTGELFF. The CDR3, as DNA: TGTGCCATCAGTGAAAGGAACACCGGGGAGCTGTTTTTT.